This T cell receptor beta chain was profiled in a study of blood T cell repertoires in COVID-19. Study-level information: PBMCs, B-cell-depleted T cells, or T cells were the source of the cDNA or gDNA that made up the material.

Authors' processing steps: Reference gene primers were amplified, and this amplification served to estimate nucleated cell counts. The repertoire was sequenced with immunoSEQ multiplex PCR; TCRdb's copy has only in-frame clones and lacks some. That table gives V, J and clone size, and the DNA gave D and trimming. The sample lists some 48,000 clones, roughly 82% occurring once. Germline V gene data show CDR1 as KGHSH and CDR2 as LQKENI. V was clipped by 6 bases and J by 6 bases, with 20 bases between them. The CDR3 covers 15 residues. The table lists this clone with a count of one. Sequencing input: peripheral blood. This sequence was found in a human donor in a cohort sampled during active COVID-19. The J gene is TRBJ1-2, the V gene TRBV18; possible D gene TRBD1, 5 bases. Here the CDR3 DNA reads TGTGCCAGCTCCTCAAACACGCAGGGTTCGAATGGCTACACCTTC. The encoded protein is CASSSNTQGSNGYTF.